This entry lists 9 T cell receptor beta chains sequenced from one sample in a study of radiotherapy plus CTLA-4 blockade in lung cancer. Generated by immunoSEQ multiplex PCR, the TCRdb table keeps only in-frame clones and is missing some. The sample yields 85,000 to 100,000 clones, roughly 70% seen once. The sequencing used peripheral blood, collected from a patient treated with radiotherapy plus ipilimumab. Receptor source: a human donor with non-small cell lung cancer that progressed on radiotherapy plus ipilimumab.

The chain is built from TRBV4-3 and TRBJ2-3; possibly TRBD2 for D (6 bases). The CDR3 loop spans 14 amino acids. Per the germline V gene, CDR1 is LGHNA and CDR2 is YSLEER. The ends were cut back, 0 bases at V and 6 bases at J, with 10 bases in the middle. The CDR3 DNA is TGCGCCAGCAGCCAAGATCTAGCGTCCGATACGCAGTATTTT. Its translation: CASSQDLASDTQYF.

V is TRBV15 and J is TRBJ2-2; D tentatively fits TRBD1 or TRBD2 (5 bases each). Deletions cut 6 bases from V and 3 bases from J, with 11 bases between. Germline values: CDR1 LNHNV, CDR2 YYDKDF (reference sequence). The CDR3 length is 14 residues. The CDR3 sequence is CATRRDPDTGELFF. The DNA of the CDR3 is TGTGCCACCAGGAGGGACCCGGACACCGGGGAGCTGTTTTTT.

This chain joins TRBV10-1 and TRBJ2-3, with D possibly TRBD2 on 7 matching bases. V shed 0 bases and J shed 4 bases, with 8 bases lying between them. Germline CDR1 WNHNN, CDR2 SYGVQD (reference sequence). The CDR3 covers 14 residues. The CDR3 DNA sequence: TGCGCCAGCAGTGAGTCGGGGGGGCCAGATACGCAGTATTTT. It specifies CASSESGGPDTQYF.

This chain uses TRBV5-6 with TRBJ2-7; possibly TRBD2 for D (6 bases). The CDR3 has 15 amino acids. V lost 0 bases and J lost 1, with 11 bases in between. CDR1 and CDR2 from the germline V gene are SGHDT and YYEEEE. CDR3 loop: CASSLGGIRSYEQYF. CDR3 DNA: TGTGCCAGCAGCTTGGGCGGGATCCGGTCCTACGAGCAGTACTTC.

Note on this clone: The same CDR3 also results from other DNA sequences found in this sample. This rearrangement joins TRBV7-6 to TRBJ2-7; perhaps TRBD2 as D (6 bases). The V end was cut by 5 bases, the J end by 1 base, with 15 bases between. This CDR3 has 15 residues. CDR1 SGHVS and CDR2 FNYEAQ come from the germline V gene. The DNA of the CDR3 is TGTGCCAGCAGCCCCCGGGGCGGGGATTCCTACGAGCAGTACTTC. Amino acid sequence: CASSPRGGDSYEQYF.

The genes are TRBV19 and TRBJ1-5; a possible D gene is TRBD1 (6 bases). CDR1 is LNHDA and CDR2 is SQIVND in the germline V gene (reference sequence). Trimming shortened V by 1 base and J by 5 bases, and 12 bases separated the two germline ends. The CDR3 totals 15 residues. The CDR3, as DNA: TGTGCCAGTAGTATAGGTGGACAGACCGATCAGCCCCAGCATTTT. The encoded protein is CASSIGGQTDQPQHF.

The chain is built from TRBV7-6 and TRBJ2-7; weak D call: TRBD2 (6 bases). This CDR3 comprises 14 residues. CDR1 and CDR2 from the germline V gene are SGHVS and FNYEAQ. Trimming removed 5 bases from V and 3 bases from J, with 14 bases in between. Here the CDR3 DNA reads TGTGCCAGCAGCGACCGGGACTCCTACTACGAGCAGTACTTC. Protein product: CASSDRDSYYEQYF. Full variable domain (remainder filled in from reference TRBV7-6 and TRBJ2-7): GAGVSQSPRYKVTKRGQDVALRCDPISGHVSLYWYRQALGQGPEFLTYFNYEAQQDKSGLPNDRFSAERPEGSISTLTIQRTEQRDSAMYRCASSDRDSYYEQYFGPGTRLTVT.

The rearrangement joins TRBV27 to TRBJ2-6; unclear D gene. Trimming stripped 10 bases from V and 0 bases from J, with 7 bases between. The CDR3 loop spans 13 amino acids. Germline values: CDR1 MNHEY, CDR2 SMNVEV (reference sequence). The CDR3 DNA reads TGTGCCACCCGCAGCTCTGGGGCCAACGTCCTGACTTTC. Amino acids: CATRSSGANVLTF.

In regard to this clone: One end of the junction fails to match germline, which may point to a read error. The chain combines TRBV5-4 with TRBJ2-5; weak D call: TRBD1 (5 bases). Germline CDR1 is SGHNT and CDR2 is YYREEE (reference sequence). The CDR3 has 15 residues. The CDR3, as DNA: TGCGCCAGCAGCCAAGGGGCTGGGGCCGGGGAGACCCAGTACTTC. Protein sequence: CASSQGAGAGETQYF.